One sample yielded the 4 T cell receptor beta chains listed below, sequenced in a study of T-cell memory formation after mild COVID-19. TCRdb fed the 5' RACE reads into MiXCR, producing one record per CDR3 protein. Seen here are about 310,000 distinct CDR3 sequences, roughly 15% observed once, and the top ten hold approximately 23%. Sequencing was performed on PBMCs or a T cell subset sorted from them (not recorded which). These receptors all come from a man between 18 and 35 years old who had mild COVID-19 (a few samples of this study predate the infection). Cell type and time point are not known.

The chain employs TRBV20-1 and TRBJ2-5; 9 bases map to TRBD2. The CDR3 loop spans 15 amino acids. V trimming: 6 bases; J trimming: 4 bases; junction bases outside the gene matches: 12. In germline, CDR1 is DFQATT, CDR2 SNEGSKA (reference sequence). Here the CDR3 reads CSANIAGARGETQYF. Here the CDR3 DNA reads TGCAGTGCGAACATAGCGGGGGCCCGTGGAGAGACCCAGTACTTC.

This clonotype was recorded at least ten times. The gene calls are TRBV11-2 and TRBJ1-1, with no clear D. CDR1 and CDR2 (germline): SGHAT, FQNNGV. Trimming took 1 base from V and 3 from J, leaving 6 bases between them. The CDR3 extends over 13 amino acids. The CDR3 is CASSLAEYTEAFF. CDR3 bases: TGTGCCAGCAGCTTAGCAGAGTACACTGAAGCTTTCTTT.

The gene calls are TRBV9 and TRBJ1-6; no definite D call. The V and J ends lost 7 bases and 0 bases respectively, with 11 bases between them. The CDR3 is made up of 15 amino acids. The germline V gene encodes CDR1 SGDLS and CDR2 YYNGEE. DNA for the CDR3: TGTGCCAGCTCCGATCTGAGCTCCTATAATTCACCCCTCCACTTT. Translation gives CASSDLSSYNSPLHF.

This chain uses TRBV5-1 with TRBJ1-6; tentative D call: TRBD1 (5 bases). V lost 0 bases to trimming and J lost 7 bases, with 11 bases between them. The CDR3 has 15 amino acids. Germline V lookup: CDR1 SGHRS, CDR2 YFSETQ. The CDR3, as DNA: TGCGCCAGCAGCTTGGTGGCGGGGGACAATTCACCCCTCCACTTT. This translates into CASSLVAGDNSPLHF.